The source of this TCR beta chain is a study of T cells expressing NK-cell markers. The V gene's germline CDR1 is GTSNPN and CDR2 SVGIG (reference sequence). The CDR3 runs to 14 residues. TCRdb reworked the 5' RACE reads into one entry per CDR3 protein, no DNA. Its table lists approximately 550,000 distinct CDR3 sequences. The chain is built from TRBV30 and TRBJ2-5; TCRdb's D call, TRBD1, is unchecked because there is no DNA. This clonotype originated in a man younger than 30 in good health. Sequencing was done on a sample of blood T cells: a sorted CD56 or NKG2C T cell subset, CD4+ or CD8+ T cells, or bulk PBMC T cells (not recorded which). CDR3 sequence: CAWRRWGGLETQYF.